This T cell receptor (beta chain) was recorded in a study of blood T cell repertoires in COVID-19. Background on the study: The United States, Italy and Spain provided the acute and convalescent COVID-19 samples. T cells, B-cell-depleted T cells, or PBMCs provided the cDNA or gDNA that served as material.

The germline V gene has CDR1 KGHSH and CDR2 LQKENI. The CDR3 covers 14 residues. V was trimmed by 3 bases and J by 1 base, leaving 9 bases between them. This clone appeared a single time. Under the authors' procedure: Using reference gene primer amplification, nucleated cell counts were estimated. The method was immunoSEQ multiplex PCR; TCRdb's version includes in-frame clones alone and lacks a portion of them. D and trimming come from the DNA, and the V and J calls and clone size come from that table. The sample includes more than 55,000 clones, 70% to 90% seen only once; the top ten take under 8%. This chain uses TRBV18 with TRBJ1-1; D not resolved. Material for sequencing was peripheral blood. The clonotype comes from a man aged 55 to 69 with active or convalescent COVID-19. In DNA, the CDR3 is TGTGCCAGCTCACCTATAGGGAGGAACACTGAAGCTTTCTTT. Translated: CASSPIGRNTEAFF.